These 18 T cell receptor beta chains came from one sample sequenced in a study of human T cells and chemical hapten exposure. TCRdb re-analysed the RACE reads in MiXCR, keeping a single row per CDR3 protein. Among fewer than 500,000 distinct CDR3 sequences listed, more than 4.5% were seen once. Time point of the sample: patch test 1, 2 weeks after DPC sensitization. The treatment denotes: therapeutic diphenylcyclopropenone sensitization with weekly scalp DPC. The specimen was whole blood, collected in connection with sensitization to the hapten diphenylcyclopropenone (DPC). The source is a woman aged 50 to 60 with alopecia areata. Some clones in this sample may be carry-over from other donors' samples.

This clonotype was found many times. One junction end does not reproduce the germline sequence, and a read error may be involved. The rearrangement links TRBV5-4 to TRBJ1-4, with D maybe TRBD1 (5 bases). The CDR3 has 15 residues. Germline-derived CDR1 and CDR2 are SGHNT and YYREEE (reference sequence). CDR3 bases: TGTGCCAGCAGCTTGGCGGGACGGAGGAATGGAAAACTGTTTTTT. This gives the protein CASSLAGRRNGKLFF. Filled out from reference TRBV5-4 and TRBJ1-4, the complete variable domain reads ETGVTQSPTHLIKTRGQQVTLRCSSQSGHNTVSWYQQALGQGPQFIFQYYREEENGRGNFPPRFSGLQFPNYSSELNVNALELDDSALYLCASSLAGRRNGKLFFGSGTQLSVL.

This clonotype was seen many times. The chain joins TRBV7-2 to TRBJ1-4; maybe TRBD1 (5 bases). CDR1 and CDR2 (germline): SGHTA, FQGNSA. V dropped 4 bases and J dropped 8 bases, with 14 bases sitting between them. CDR3 length: 14 residues. The CDR3 is CASSSNGGDEKLFF. The CDR3 region has the DNA TGTGCCAGCAGCTCGAACGGGGGGGACGAAAAACTGTTTTTT.

As regards this clonotype: Since a much larger clone is just one base distant, this may be a read error. This rearrangement joins TRBV12-5 to TRBJ1-1; D might be TRBD1 (6 bases). CDR3 length equals 13 residues. Germline loops: CDR1 LGHNT, CDR2 FRNRAP. CDR3 residues: CASAHAGGTEACF. Here the CDR3 DNA reads TGTGCTAGTGCTCACGCGGGGGGCACTGAAGCTTGCTTT.

This clonotype appeared many times. V and J are TRBV18 and TRBJ2-6; 9 bases fit TRBD2. The CDR3 is 18 amino acids. V shed 3 bases and J 4 bases; nucleotides not matched to a gene: 10. Germline V CDR1 and CDR2: KGHSH, LQKENI. The CDR3 is CASSPIRAGGGGANVLTF. The CDR3 nucleotides read TGTGCCAGCTCACCGATACGAGCGGGGGGAGGAGGGGCCAACGTCCTGACTTTC.

The V call is TRBV7-9, the J call TRBJ2-1, with 9 bases identical to TRBD2. Per germline, CDR1 SEHNR and CDR2 FQNEAQ (reference sequence). The CDR3 is 14 amino acids. The J segment lost 9 bases and the V segment lost 3 bases, leaving 6 bases of the junction unmatched. CDR3 residues: CASSFRGLAGEQFF. The CDR3 DNA reads TGTGCCAGCAGCTTTAGGGGACTAGCCGGTGAGCAGTTCTTC. Variable domain in full (rest from reference TRBV7-9 and TRBJ2-1): DTGVSQNPRHKITKRGQNVTFRCDPISEHNRLYWYRQTLGQGPEFLTYFQNEAQLEKSRLLSDRFSAERPKGSFSTLEIQRTEQGDSAMYLCASSFRGLAGEQFFGPGTRLTVL.

The rearrangement joins TRBV9 to TRBJ2-3; TRBD1 might be the D (6 bases). The V and J ends lost 0 bases and 2 bases respectively, with 10 bases between them. CDR3 size: 15 residues. The germline V gene has CDR1 SGDLS and CDR2 YYNGEE. The CDR3 protein is CASSVEQGPTDTQYF. As DNA, the CDR3 is TGTGCCAGCAGCGTAGAACAGGGCCCCACAGATACGCAGTATTTT.

As to this clonotype: This may arise from a read error, as a much more abundant clone is one base away. This rearrangement joins TRBV7-2 to TRBJ2-4; the D gene is possibly TRBD1 (5 bases). There are 14 residues in the CDR3. CDR1 SGHTA and CDR2 FQGNSA come from the germline V gene. The CDR3 is CASSLPGRQKIQYF. CDR3 nucleotide sequence: TGTGCCAGCAGCTTACCAGGGCGCCAAAAAATTCAGTACTTC.

The chain combines TRBV29-1 with TRBJ2-3; D possibly matches TRBD1 or TRBD2 (5 bases each). CDR1 SQVTM and CDR2 ANQGSEA come from the germline V gene. With 5 bases removed from V and 4 bases from J, the gap between germline ends came to 10 bases. The CDR3 contains 12 residues. The CDR3 sequence: CSVSRGADTQYF. CDR3 sequence (DNA): TGCAGCGTTTCCCGGGGCGCAGATACGCAGTATTTT.

This clonotype was found many times. V and J are TRBV6-2 or TRBV6-3 and TRBJ2-1; D perhaps matches TRBD2 (6 bases). CDR3 size: 13 residues. Germline CDR1 is MNHEY and CDR2 is SVGEGT. Trimming left V 4 bases short and J 7 bases short, with 11 bases between. CDR3 region: CASSFRGGNEQFF. The CDR3 nucleotides are TGTGCCAGCAGTTTTCGGGGAGGTAATGAGCAGTTCTTC.

This clonotype was seen repeatedly, ten times or more. J is TRBJ2-4 and V is TRBV5-1; no firm D call. Trimming cost V 0 bases and J 0 bases, with 13 bases left between them. Germline V CDR1 and CDR2: SGHRS, YFSETQ. The CDR3 is 17 residues long. The chain's CDR3 is CASSLEMIGRAKNIQYF. DNA for the CDR3: TGCGCCAGCAGCTTGGAGATGATCGGCAGAGCCAAAAACATTCAGTACTTC.

The J gene is TRBJ2-5, the V gene TRBV18, with D tentatively TRBD1 (6 bases). The germline gives CDR1 KGHSH, CDR2 LQKENI. V lost 2 bases to trimming and J lost 4 bases, with 14 bases between them. This CDR3 has 15 amino acids. CDR3 DNA sequence: TGTGCCAGCTCACCAGTGCAGGGGAGCAGAGAGACCCAGTACTTC. As protein: CASSPVQGSRETQYF. The full variable domain, completed using reference TRBV18 and TRBJ2-5, is NAGVMQNPRHLVRRRGQEARLRCSPMKGHSHVYWYRQLPEEGLKFMVYLQKENIIDESGMPKERFSAEFPKEGPSILRIQQVVRGDSAAYFCASSPVQGSRETQYFGPGTRLLVL.

This clonotype appeared a few times. The rearrangement uses TRBV12-3 or TRBV12-4 and TRBJ2-1; either TRBD1 or TRBD2 may supply D (5 bases each). Trimming pared 6 bases from V and 8 bases from J, leaving 14 bases between. This CDR3 has 13 amino acids. The CDR3 sequence is CASSRGPSDEQFF. Written as DNA, the CDR3 is TGTGCCAGCAGCCGGGGCCCGTCCGATGAGCAGTTCTTC.

This clonotype has a count of ten or more. The chain joins TRBV6-6 to TRBJ2-2; possibly TRBD2 for D (5 bases). V was shortened by 0 bases and J by 2 bases, with 7 bases between the two germline ends. Germline CDR1 MNHNY, CDR2 SVGAGI (reference sequence). The CDR3 loop spans 15 amino acids. The CDR3 loop is CASSYSTRNTGELFF. The CDR3 nucleotides are TGTGCCAGCAGTTACTCTACTAGAAACACCGGGGAGCTGTTTTTT.

At least ten counts were recorded for this clonotype. The gene calls are TRBV6-5 and TRBJ2-4, with D tentatively TRBD1 (6 bases). This CDR3 region has 15 residues. Germline CDR1 is MNHEY and CDR2 is SVGAGI. V was shortened by 4 bases and J by 3 bases, with 13 bases between the two germline ends. The CDR3 loop reads CASSSQGKGKNIQYF. The CDR3, as DNA: TGTGCCAGCAGTTCGCAGGGGAAAGGCAAAAACATTCAGTACTTC.

There are many counts of this clonotype. The chain carries TRBV24-1 and TRBJ2-1; possibly TRBD2 for D (5 bases). Trimming cost V 8 bases and J 2 bases, with 15 bases left between them. The CDR3 extends over 15 amino acids. Germline CDR1 is KGHDR and CDR2 is SFDVKD. CDR3 protein: CATTSGGGAYNEQFF. CDR3 bases: TGTGCCACCACCTCAGGAGGAGGCGCCTACAATGAGCAGTTCTTC.

This clonotype was recorded at least ten times. The CDR3, as DNA: TGTGCCAGCAGCCGAGACAGGGTTAACGAAAAACTGTTTTTT. It encodes CASSRDRVNEKLFF. The chain employs TRBV11-2 and TRBJ1-4; TRBD1 matches at 7 bases. CDR1 and CDR2 (germline): SGHAT, FQNNGV. The V gene end was trimmed by 5 bases and the J gene end by 8 bases; junction bases not matched to a gene: 8. CDR3 size: 14 residues.

This clonotype was recorded many times. The CDR3 region has the DNA TGTGCCATCAGCCCGGGACAGCACACTGAAGCTTTCTTT. Translated, it gives CAISPGQHTEAFF. The chain carries TRBV10-3 and TRBJ1-1, with TRBD1 identical over 7 bases. CDR1 is ENHRY and CDR2 is SYGVKD in the germline V gene. The CDR3 runs 13 residues. The V and J ends lost 6 bases and 3 bases, in that order; junction bases with no gene match: 4.

This clonotype was observed at least ten times. V usage is TRBV7-9 and J usage is TRBJ1-5; 9 bases line up with TRBD1. The V gene's germline CDR1 is SEHNR and CDR2 FQNEAQ (reference sequence). The trim removed 6 bases at V and 4 bases at J, leaving 4 bases unmatched. The CDR3 contains 14 residues. As DNA, the CDR3 is TGTGCCAGCAGTACAGGGGGCGGTAATCAGCCCCAGCATTTT. Translation: CASSTGGGNQPQHF.